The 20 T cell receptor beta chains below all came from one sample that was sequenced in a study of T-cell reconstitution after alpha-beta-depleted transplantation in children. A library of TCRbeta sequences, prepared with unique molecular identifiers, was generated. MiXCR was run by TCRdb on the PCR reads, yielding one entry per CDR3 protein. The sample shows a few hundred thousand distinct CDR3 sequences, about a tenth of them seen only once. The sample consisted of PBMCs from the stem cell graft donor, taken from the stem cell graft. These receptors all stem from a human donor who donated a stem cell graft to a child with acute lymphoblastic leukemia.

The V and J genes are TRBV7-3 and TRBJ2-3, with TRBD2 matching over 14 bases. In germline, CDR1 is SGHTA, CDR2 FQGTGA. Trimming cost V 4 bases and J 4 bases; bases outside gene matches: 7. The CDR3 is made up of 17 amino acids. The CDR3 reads CASSSGLAGGIPDTQYF. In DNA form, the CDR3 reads TGTGCCAGCAGCTCCGGACTAGCGGGAGGTATTCCAGATACGCAGTATTTT. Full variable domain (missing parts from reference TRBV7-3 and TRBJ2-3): GAGVSQTPSNKVTEKGKYVELRCDPISGHTALYWYRQSLGQGPEFLIYFQGTGAADDSGLPNDRFFAVRPEGSVSTLKIQRTERGDSAVYLCASSSGLAGGIPDTQYFGPGTRLTVL.

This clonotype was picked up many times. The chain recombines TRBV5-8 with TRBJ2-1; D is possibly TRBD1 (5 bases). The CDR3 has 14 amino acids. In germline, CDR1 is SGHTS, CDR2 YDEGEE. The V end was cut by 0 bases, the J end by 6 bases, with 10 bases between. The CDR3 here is CASSLDQGSNEQFF. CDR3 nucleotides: TGTGCCAGCAGCTTGGATCAGGGATCCAATGAGCAGTTCTTC.

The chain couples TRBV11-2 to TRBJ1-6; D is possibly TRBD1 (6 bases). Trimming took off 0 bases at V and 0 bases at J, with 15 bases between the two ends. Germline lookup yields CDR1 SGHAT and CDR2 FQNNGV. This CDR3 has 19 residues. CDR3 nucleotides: TGTGCCAGCAGCTTAGATGGTTGGGACACGAGCTCCTATAATTCACCCCTCCACTTT. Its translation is CASSLDGWDTSSYNSPLHF.

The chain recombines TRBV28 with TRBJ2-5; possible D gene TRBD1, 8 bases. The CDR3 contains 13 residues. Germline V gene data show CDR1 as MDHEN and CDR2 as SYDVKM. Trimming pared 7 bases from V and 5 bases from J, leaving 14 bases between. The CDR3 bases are TGTGCCAGCACATACAGGGGGGGTGAGACCCAGTACTTC. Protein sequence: CASTYRGGETQYF.

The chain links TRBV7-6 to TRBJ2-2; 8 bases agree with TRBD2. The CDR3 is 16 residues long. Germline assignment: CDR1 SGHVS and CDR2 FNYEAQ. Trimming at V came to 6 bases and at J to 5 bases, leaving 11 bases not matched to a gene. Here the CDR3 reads CASRLRLASRTGELFF. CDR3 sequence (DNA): TGTGCCAGCAGACTCAGACTAGCGAGTAGAACCGGGGAGCTGTTTTTT.

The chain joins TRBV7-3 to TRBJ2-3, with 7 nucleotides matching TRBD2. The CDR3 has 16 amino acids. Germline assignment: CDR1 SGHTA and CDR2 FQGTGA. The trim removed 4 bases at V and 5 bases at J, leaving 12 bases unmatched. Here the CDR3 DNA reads TGTGCCAGCAGCTCCACCGAGGGAGGGCCGTTAGATACGCAGTATTTT. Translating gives CASSSTEGGPLDTQYF. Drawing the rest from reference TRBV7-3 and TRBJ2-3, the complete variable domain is GAGVSQTPSNKVTEKGKYVELRCDPISGHTALYWYRQSLGQGPEFLIYFQGTGAADDSGLPNDRFFAVRPEGSVSTLKIQRTERGDSAVYLCASSSTEGGPLDTQYFGPGTRLTVL.

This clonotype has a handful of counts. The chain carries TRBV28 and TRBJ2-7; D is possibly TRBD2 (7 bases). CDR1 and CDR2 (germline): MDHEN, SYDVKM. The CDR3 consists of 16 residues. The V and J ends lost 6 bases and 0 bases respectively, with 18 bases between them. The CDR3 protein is CASRSLGGGLSYEQYF. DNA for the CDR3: TGTGCCAGCAGATCCCTAGGGGGAGGGCTCTCCTACGAGCAGTACTTC. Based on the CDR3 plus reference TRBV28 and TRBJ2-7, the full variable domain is DVKVTQSSRYLVKRTGEKVFLECVQDMDHENMFWYRQDPGLGLRLIYFSYDVKMKEKGDIPEGYSVSREKKERFSLILESASTNQTSMYLCASRSLGGGLSYEQYFGPGTRLTVT.

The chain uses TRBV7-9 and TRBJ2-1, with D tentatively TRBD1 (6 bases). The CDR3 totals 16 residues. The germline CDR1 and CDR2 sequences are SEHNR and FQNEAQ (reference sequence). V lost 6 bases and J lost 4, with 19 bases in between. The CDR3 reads CASSSGHQRAYNEQFF. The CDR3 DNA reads TGTGCCAGCAGTTCGGGACACCAAAGGGCATACAATGAGCAGTTCTTC.

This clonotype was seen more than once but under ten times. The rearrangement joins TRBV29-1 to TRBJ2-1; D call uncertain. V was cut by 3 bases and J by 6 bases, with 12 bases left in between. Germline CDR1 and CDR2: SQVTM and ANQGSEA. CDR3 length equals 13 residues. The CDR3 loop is CSVDGLRLNEQFF. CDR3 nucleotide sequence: TGCAGCGTTGATGGTCTACGCCTCAATGAGCAGTTCTTC.

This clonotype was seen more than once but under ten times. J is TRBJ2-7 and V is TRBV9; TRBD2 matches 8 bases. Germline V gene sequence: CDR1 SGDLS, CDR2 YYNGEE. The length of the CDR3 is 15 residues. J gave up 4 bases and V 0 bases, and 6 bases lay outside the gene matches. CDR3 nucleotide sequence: TGTGCCAGCAGCGTAGGAGCCTTAGCGGGATACGAGCAGTACTTC. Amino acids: CASSVGALAGYEQYF.

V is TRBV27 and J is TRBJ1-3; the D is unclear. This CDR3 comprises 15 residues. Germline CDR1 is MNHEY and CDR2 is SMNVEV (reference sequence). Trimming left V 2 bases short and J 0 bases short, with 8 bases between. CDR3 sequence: CASSLSVYSGNTIYF. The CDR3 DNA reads TGTGCCAGCAGTTTAAGTGTGTACTCTGGAAACACCATATATTTT.

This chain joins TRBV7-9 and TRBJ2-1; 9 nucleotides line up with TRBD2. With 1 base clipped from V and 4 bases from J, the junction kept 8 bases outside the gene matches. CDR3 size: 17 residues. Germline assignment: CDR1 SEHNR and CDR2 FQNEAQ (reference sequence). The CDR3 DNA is TGTGCCAGCAGCTTAGGAGTCCGGACTAGCGCTTACAATGAGCAGTTCTTC. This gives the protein CASSLGVRTSAYNEQFF.

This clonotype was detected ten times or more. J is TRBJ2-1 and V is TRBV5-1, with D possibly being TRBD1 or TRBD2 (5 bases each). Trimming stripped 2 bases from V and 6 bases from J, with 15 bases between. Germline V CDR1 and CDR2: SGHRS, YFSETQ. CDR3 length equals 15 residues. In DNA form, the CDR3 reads TGCGCCAGCAGCTTACGGGCCCATGGGGGCAATGAGCAGTTCTTC. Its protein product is CASSLRAHGGNEQFF. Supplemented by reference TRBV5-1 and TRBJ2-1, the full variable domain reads KAGVTQTPRYLIKTRGQQVTLSCSPISGHRSVSWYQQTPGQGLQFLFEYFSETQRNKGNFPGRFSGRQFSNSRSEMNVSTLELGDSALYLCASSLRAHGGNEQFFGPGTRLTVL.

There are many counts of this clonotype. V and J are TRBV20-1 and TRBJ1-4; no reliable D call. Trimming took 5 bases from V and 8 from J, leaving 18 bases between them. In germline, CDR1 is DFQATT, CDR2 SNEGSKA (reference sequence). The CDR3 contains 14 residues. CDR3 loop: CSALREMGKEKLFF. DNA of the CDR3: TGCAGTGCTCTGAGGGAAATGGGAAAAGAAAAACTGTTTTTT.

The CDR3 region is CASSLMGDLVNEQFF. DNA of the CDR3: TGTGCCAGCAGCTTAATGGGTGATCTGGTCAATGAGCAGTTCTTC. The rearrangement joins TRBV7-9 to TRBJ2-1; D remains unclear. V dropped 2 bases and J dropped 6 bases, with 14 bases sitting between them. Germline lookup yields CDR1 SEHNR and CDR2 FQNEAQ (reference sequence). The CDR3 totals 15 residues.

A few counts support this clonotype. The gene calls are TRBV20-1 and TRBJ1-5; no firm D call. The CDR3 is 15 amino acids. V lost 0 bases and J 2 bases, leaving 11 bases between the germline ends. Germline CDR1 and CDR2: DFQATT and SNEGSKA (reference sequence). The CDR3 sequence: CSAREGGWGNQPQHF. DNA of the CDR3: TGCAGTGCTAGAGAGGGAGGGTGGGGCAATCAGCCCCAGCATTTT.

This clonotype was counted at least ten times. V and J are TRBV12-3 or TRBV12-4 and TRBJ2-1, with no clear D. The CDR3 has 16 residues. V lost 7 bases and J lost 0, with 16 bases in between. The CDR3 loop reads CASTNGLLSSYNEQFF. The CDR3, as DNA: TGTGCCAGCACCAACGGCCTATTGAGCTCCTACAATGAGCAGTTCTTC.

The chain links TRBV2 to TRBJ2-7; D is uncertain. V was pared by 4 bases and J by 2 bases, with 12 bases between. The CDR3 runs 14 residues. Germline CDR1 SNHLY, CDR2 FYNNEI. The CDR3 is CASSATFIAYEQYF. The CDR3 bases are TGTGCCAGCAGTGCTACCTTTATTGCCTACGAGCAGTACTTC. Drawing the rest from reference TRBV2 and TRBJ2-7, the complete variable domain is EPEVTQTPSHQVTQMGQEVILRCVPISNHLYFYWYRQILGQKVEFLVSFYNNEISEKSEIFDDQFSVERPDGSNFTLKIRSTKLEDSAMYFCASSATFIAYEQYFGPGTRLTVT.

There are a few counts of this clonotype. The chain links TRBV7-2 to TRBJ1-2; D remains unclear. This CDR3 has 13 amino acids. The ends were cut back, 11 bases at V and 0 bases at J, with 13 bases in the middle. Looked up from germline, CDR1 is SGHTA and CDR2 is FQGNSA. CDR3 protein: CAPGEPANYGYTF. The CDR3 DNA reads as TGTGCCCCCGGGGAGCCAGCTAACTATGGCTACACCTTC.

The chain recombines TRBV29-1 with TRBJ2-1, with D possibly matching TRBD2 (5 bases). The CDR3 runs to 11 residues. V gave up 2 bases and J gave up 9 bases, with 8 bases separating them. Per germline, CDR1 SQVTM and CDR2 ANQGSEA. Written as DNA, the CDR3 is TGCAGCGTTGAAATGGGGAGTGAGCAGTTCTTC. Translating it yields CSVEMGSEQFF.